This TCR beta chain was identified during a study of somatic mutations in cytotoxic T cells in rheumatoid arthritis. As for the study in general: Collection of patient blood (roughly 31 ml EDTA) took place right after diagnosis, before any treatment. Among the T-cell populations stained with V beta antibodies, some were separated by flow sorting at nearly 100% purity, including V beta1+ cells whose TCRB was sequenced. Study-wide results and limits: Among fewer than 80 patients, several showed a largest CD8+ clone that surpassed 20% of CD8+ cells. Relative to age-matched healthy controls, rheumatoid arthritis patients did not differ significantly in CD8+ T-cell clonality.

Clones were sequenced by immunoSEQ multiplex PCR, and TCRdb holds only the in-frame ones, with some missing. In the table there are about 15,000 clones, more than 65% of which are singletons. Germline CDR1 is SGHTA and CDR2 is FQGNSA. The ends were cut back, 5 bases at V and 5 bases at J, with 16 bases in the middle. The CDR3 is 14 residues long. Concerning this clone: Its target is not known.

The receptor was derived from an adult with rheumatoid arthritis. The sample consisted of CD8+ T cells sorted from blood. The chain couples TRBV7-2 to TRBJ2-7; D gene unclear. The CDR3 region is CASSPWTVRHEQYF. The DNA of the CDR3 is TGTGCCAGCAGCCCTTGGACGGTCCGTCACGAGCAGTACTTC.